One and the same sample provided the 11 T cell receptor beta chains below, sequenced in a study of cytomegalovirus exposure and HLA in healthy donors. This table comes from immunoSEQ multiplex PCR, and its TCRdb copy is limited to in-frame clones, with some not included. This table holds around 100,000 clones, roughly 94% found once. The source material was PBMCs. The receptors derive from a young woman in good health and CMV-seronegative.

The chain combines TRBV7-2 with TRBJ2-5; D is possibly TRBD2 (6 bases). V dropped 5 bases and J dropped 1 base, with 11 bases sitting between them. Germline V gives CDR1 SGHTA, CDR2 FQGNSA. The length of the CDR3 is 14 residues. CDR3 sequence reads: CASSPLATQETQYF. CDR3 DNA sequence: TGTGCCAGCAGCCCCCTAGCGACCCAAGAGACCCAGTACTTC.

V is TRBV19 and J is TRBJ1-2; D not resolved. V shed 4 bases and J shed 2 bases, with 8 bases lying between them. The CDR3 sequence is 13 residues long. Germline V gives CDR1 LNHDA, CDR2 SQIVND (reference sequence). CDR3 coding DNA: TGTGCCAGTAGTAACAGAAGAAACTATGGCTACACCTTC. Its translation is CASSNRRNYGYTF.

The chain has TRBV4-1 and TRBJ2-5; 11 nucleotides agree with TRBD1. The CDR3 runs 18 residues. Unmatched junction bases numbered 13, after V lost 7 bases and J lost 0 bases. CDR1 MGHRA and CDR2 YSYEKL come from the germline V gene. The CDR3 region is CASTQEKRGQGDQETQYF. The DNA for the CDR3 is TGCGCCAGCACCCAGGAAAAACGGGGACAGGGGGACCAAGAGACCCAGTACTTC.

The rearrangement joins TRBV7-9 to TRBJ1-1; D is ambiguous. The germline V and J ends were trimmed by 3 bases and 5 bases, with 10 bases remaining between them. Germline V gives CDR1 SEHNR, CDR2 FQNEAQ (reference sequence). CDR3 length: 13 residues. CDR3 sequence: CASSLAGITEAFF. CDR3 DNA sequence: TGTGCCAGCAGCTTGGCGGGAATAACTGAAGCTTTCTTT.

The chain uses TRBV9 and TRBJ1-2, with D possibly being TRBD1 (6 bases). Trimming stripped 5 bases from V and 2 bases from J, with 16 bases between. CDR3 length equals 15 residues. Germline V gene lookup returns CDR1 SGDLS and CDR2 YYNGEE. This CDR3 is CASSDTTGTNYGYTF. CDR3 DNA: TGTGCCAGCAGTGATACTACCGGGACAAACTATGGCTACACCTTC.

J is TRBJ2-3 and V is TRBV5-1; TRBD2 agrees at 13 bases. Germline CDR1 is SGHRS and CDR2 is YFSETQ. The J segment lost 10 bases and the V segment lost 6 bases, leaving 11 bases of the junction unmatched. The CDR3 has 15 amino acids. Written as DNA, the CDR3 is TGCGCCAGCACCTACGGACTAGCGGGAGCTCAAGCGCAGTATTTT. Amino acid sequence: CASTYGLAGAQAQYF.

This chain links TRBV5-4 with TRBJ1-2, with TRBD1 identical over 9 bases. The CDR3 loop spans 15 amino acids. Looked up from germline, CDR1 is SGHNT and CDR2 is YYREEE (reference sequence). Germline trimming cut 3 bases from V and 5 bases from J; bases unmatched to any gene: 8. As DNA, the CDR3 is TGTGCCAGCAGCTCTCAGCCGGGACAGGGTTATGGCTACACCTTC. Translation: CASSSQPGQGYGYTF.

CDR3 DNA sequence: TGTGCCAGTAGGGCTAGCGGGGGTTCCTACGAGCAGTACTTC. This encodes CASRASGGSYEQYF. This rearrangement joins TRBV19 to TRBJ2-7; 10 bases are a match to TRBD2. Unmatched junction bases numbered 3, after V lost 6 bases and J lost 1 base. Germline values: CDR1 LNHDA, CDR2 SQIVND (reference sequence). The CDR3 totals 14 residues.

V is TRBV19 and J is TRBJ2-7, with 9 positions matching TRBD1. Germline lookup yields CDR1 LNHDA and CDR2 SQIVND (reference sequence). Losses at the gene ends were 5 bases for V and 0 bases for J; bases not matched to a gene: 8. The CDR3 length is 16 residues. The CDR3, as DNA: TGTGCCAGTAGTTCTCTACAGGGGGCCTACTCCTACGAGCAGTACTTC. Its protein is CASSSLQGAYSYEQYF.

The chain links TRBV19 to TRBJ2-7; no firm D call. The CDR3 is 14 residues long. Germline CDR1 is LNHDA and CDR2 is SQIVND (reference sequence). Trimming took 4 bases from V and 0 from J, leaving 10 bases between them. CDR3 in amino acids: CASSSSGSSYEQYF. CDR3 bases: TGTGCCAGTAGTAGTTCGGGTAGCTCCTACGAGCAGTACTTC.

This chain uses TRBV9 with TRBJ2-2; weak D call: TRBD1 (5 bases). The CDR3 consists of 16 residues. CDR1 is SGDLS, CDR2 YYNGEE, per germline. Between the trimmed V and J ends, which lost 3 bases and 6 bases, there was a span of 18 bases. CDR3 DNA sequence: TGTGCCAGCAGCGCTATGGGGTGGGGCCCCGCCGGGGAGCTGTTTTTT. Translation gives CASSAMGWGPAGELFF.